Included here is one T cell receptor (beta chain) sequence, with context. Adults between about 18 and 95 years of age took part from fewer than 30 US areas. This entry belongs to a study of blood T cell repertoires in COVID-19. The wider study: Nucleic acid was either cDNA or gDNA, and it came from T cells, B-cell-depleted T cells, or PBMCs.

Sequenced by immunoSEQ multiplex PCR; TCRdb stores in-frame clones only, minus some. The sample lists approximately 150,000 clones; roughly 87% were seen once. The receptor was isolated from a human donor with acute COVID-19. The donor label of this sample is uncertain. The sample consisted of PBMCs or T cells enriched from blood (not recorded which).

In DNA, the CDR3 is TGTGCCACCAGTGAGTCTAGCGGGGGGTCGATATCCACAGATACGCAGTATTTT. It specifies CATSESSGGSISTDTQYF. J is TRBJ2-3 and V is TRBV24-1; 11 bases map to TRBD2. The CDR3 extends over 18 amino acids. V lost 4 bases, J lost 2 bases, and 10 bases stayed unmatched. Germline lookup yields CDR1 KGHDR and CDR2 SFDVKD.